A single count supports the clone carrying this T cell receptor beta chain. V dropped 1 base and J dropped 0 bases, with 10 bases sitting between them. This CDR3 region has 16 residues. The germline CDR1 and CDR2 sequences are SGHRS and YFSETQ. This sample was included in a study of identical twins. One entry per CDR3 protein results from TCRdb running MiXCR on the 5' RACE reads. This sample yields some 690,000 distinct CDR3 sequences, of which around 20% are seen a single time; approximately 4.5% belongs to the top ten. These data also featured in a second study, about T cells expressing NK-cell markers. Per that paper: Among several donors, these clonotypes also ranked first in the CD3+CD56-NKG2C+ fraction. HCMV specificity of the expanded NKG2C+ T cell clones stayed unclear.

Source material: PBMCs. The chain employs TRBV5-1 and TRBJ2-2, with D tentatively TRBD1 (5 bases). The sequence derives from a young woman in good health. As DNA, the CDR3 is TGCGCCAGCAGCTTGCCTCCGACAGCGAACACCGGGGAGCTGTTTTTT. Its protein is CASSLPPTANTGELFF.